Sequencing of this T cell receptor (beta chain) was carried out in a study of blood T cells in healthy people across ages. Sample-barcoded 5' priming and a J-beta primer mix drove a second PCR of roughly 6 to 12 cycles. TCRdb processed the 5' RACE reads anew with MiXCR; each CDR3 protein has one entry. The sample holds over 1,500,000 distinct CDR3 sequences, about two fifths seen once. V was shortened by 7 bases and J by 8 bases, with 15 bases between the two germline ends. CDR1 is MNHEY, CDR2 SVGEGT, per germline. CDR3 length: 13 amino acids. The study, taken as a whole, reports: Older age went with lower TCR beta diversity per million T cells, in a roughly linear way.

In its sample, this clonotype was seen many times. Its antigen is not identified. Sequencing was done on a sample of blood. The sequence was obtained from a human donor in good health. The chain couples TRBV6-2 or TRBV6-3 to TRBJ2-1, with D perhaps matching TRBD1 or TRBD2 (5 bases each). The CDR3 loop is CASKRGKGHEQFF. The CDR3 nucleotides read TGTGCCAGCAAACGGGGTAAGGGGCATGAGCAGTTCTTC.